One and the same sample provided the 16 T cell receptor beta chains below, sequenced in a study of T-cell reconstitution after alpha-beta-depleted transplantation in children. It was with unique molecular identifiers that the TCRbeta library was prepared. TCRdb re-analysed the PCR reads in MiXCR, keeping a single row per CDR3 protein. The top ten clones hold less than 15% of a sample with 540,000 or so distinct CDR3 sequences, around 23% of them seen once. The source was PBMCs, mostly from graft donor cells, collected 360 days after TCRalphabeta/CD19-depleted stem cell transplant. These receptors all stem from a boy under two years old who had a stem cell transplant for acute myeloid leukemia, so the T cells may come from the graft donor.

This clonotype has at least ten counts. The CDR3 spells CASSLRRGGQETQYF. CDR3 DNA sequence: TGTGCCAGCAGTCTCCGCCGGGGGGGCCAGGAGACCCAGTACTTC. This sequence joins TRBV12-3 or TRBV12-4 and TRBJ2-5; 8 nucleotides match TRBD2. This CDR3 has 15 residues. Losses at the gene ends were 5 bases for V and 5 bases for J; bases not matched to a gene: 10.

This clonotype was observed a single time. The chain combines TRBV28 with TRBJ2-5; 10 bases match TRBD1. Germline CDR1 and CDR2: MDHEN and SYDVKM. The length of the CDR3 is 16 residues. V dropped 3 bases and J dropped 2; count of bases not matched to a gene: 6. The CDR3 sequence: CASSFGDRGLQETQYF. CDR3 bases: TGTGCCAGCAGTTTCGGAGACAGGGGGCTACAAGAGACCCAGTACTTC.

The chain carries TRBV10-3 and TRBJ1-2, with 9 bases matching TRBD1. From germline, CDR1 is ENHRY and CDR2 SYGVKD. V shed 6 bases and J 0 bases; nucleotides not matched to a gene: 5. The CDR3 contains 15 residues. The CDR3: CAIRGTGQTNYGYTF. For the CDR3, the DNA is TGTGCCATCAGAGGGACAGGGCAGACTAACTATGGCTACACCTTC.

The chain has TRBV11-2 and TRBJ1-1; maybe TRBD1 (5 bases). CDR3 length: 14 amino acids. Looked up from germline, CDR1 is SGHAT and CDR2 is FQNNGV. Trimming removed 5 bases from V and 4 bases from J, with 14 bases in between. The chain's CDR3 is CASSAWAGSTEAFF. DNA for the CDR3: TGTGCCAGCAGCGCGTGGGCAGGGAGCACTGAAGCTTTCTTT.

Worth noting for this clonotype: A much larger clone lies one base from this, so it may be a read error. Here the CDR3 omits its conserved ending phenylalanine or tryptophan, so a read error is the likely source. The rearrangement links TRBV20-1 to TRBJ1-5; 8 bases are a match to TRBD1. The V gene end was trimmed by 5 bases and the J gene end by 7 bases; junction bases not matched to a gene: 7. Germline V lookup: CDR1 DFQATT, CDR2 SNEGSKA (reference sequence). The CDR3 length is 13 residues. The CDR3 reads CSAQDRARQPQHS. CDR3 bases: TGCAGTGCTCAGGACAGGGCGAGGCAGCCCCAGCATTCT.

This clonotype was detected ten times or more. The chain has TRBV5-1 and TRBJ2-7; 7 positions match TRBD1. V lost 4 bases, J lost 6 bases, and 10 bases stayed unmatched. Germline lookup yields CDR1 SGHRS and CDR2 YFSETQ. The CDR3 runs to 14 residues. The CDR3 protein is CASSPSPQGSEQYV. The DNA for the CDR3 is TGCGCCAGCAGCCCCTCCCCACAGGGGAGCGAGCAGTACGTC.

The V call is TRBV9, the J call TRBJ2-3; the D gene is possibly TRBD2 (5 bases). Germline assignment: CDR1 SGDLS and CDR2 YYNGEE. Trimming took off 3 bases at V and 6 bases at J, with 14 bases between the two ends. The CDR3 totals 14 residues. The CDR3 region is CASSGPHLADTQYF. The DNA for the CDR3 is TGTGCCAGCAGCGGGCCCCATCTAGCTGATACGCAGTATTTT.

This clonotype was counted between two and nine times. V gene TRBV20-1 combines with J gene TRBJ1-1; D remains unclear. The CDR3 contains 12 residues. Trimming shortened V by 0 bases and J by 6 bases, and 8 bases separated the two germline ends. CDR1 DFQATT and CDR2 SNEGSKA come from the germline V gene (reference sequence). The CDR3 DNA sequence: TGCAGTGCTAGAGATAGGGTAGCTGAAGCTTTCTTT. Translated, it gives CSARDRVAEAFF.

The chain carries TRBV12-3 or TRBV12-4 and TRBJ1-5; 7 nucleotides line up with TRBD1. The V segment lost 1 base and the J segment 0 bases; nucleotides outside the gene matches: 9. This CDR3 region has 18 residues. DNA of the CDR3: TGTGCCAGCAGTTTAGGAGACAGGGCTCCATATAGCAATCAGCCCCAGCATTTT. Encoded protein: CASSLGDRAPYSNQPQHF.

The chain carries TRBV9 and TRBJ2-1; D remains unclear. V was pared by 4 bases and J by 4 bases, with 18 bases between. The CDR3 loop spans 16 amino acids. The V gene's germline CDR1 is SGDLS and CDR2 YYNGEE. The CDR3 here is CASSPDWWGTYNEQFF. The CDR3 nucleotides are TGTGCCAGCAGCCCAGATTGGTGGGGAACATACAATGAGCAGTTCTTC.

This clonotype was seen only a few times. This chain joins TRBV20-1 and TRBJ2-7; D tentatively fits TRBD1 or TRBD2 (6 bases each). CDR3 length: 15 residues. Germline CDR1 reads DFQATT; CDR2 reads SNEGSKA (reference sequence). V was clipped by 6 bases and J by 6 bases, with 24 bases between them. CDR3 region: CSAFLVGAGYGEQYF. DNA of the CDR3: TGCAGTGCCTTCCTCGTGGGGGCGGGGTATGGCGAGCAGTACTTC.

The CDR3 nucleotides are TGTGCCACCGGGAACCAAAAGAACACTGAAGCTTTCTTT. Its translation: CATGNQKNTEAFF. J is TRBJ1-1 and V is TRBV12-3 or TRBV12-4; D ambiguous. The germline V and J ends were trimmed by 10 bases and 1 base, with 13 bases remaining between them. This CDR3 has 13 amino acids.

There are many counts of this clonotype. The CDR3 loop is CATSPMDRGTDTQYF. The CDR3 DNA reads TGTGCCACCAGTCCCATGGACAGGGGTACAGATACGCAGTATTTT. This rearrangement joins TRBV24-1 to TRBJ2-3, with 9 positions matching TRBD1. Germline-derived CDR1 and CDR2 are KGHDR and SFDVKD. This CDR3 is built from 15 residues. Losses at the gene ends were 6 bases for V and 3 bases for J; bases not matched to a gene: 6.

V and J are TRBV7-2 and TRBJ2-3; possible D gene TRBD1, 6 bases. V lost 7 bases and J 4 bases, leaving 24 bases between the germline ends. There are 17 residues in the CDR3. Per the germline V gene, CDR1 is SGHTA and CDR2 is FQGNSA. The CDR3 DNA sequence: TGTGCCAGCACTCCCGGAAGGTGGGGGCGGGCAGCAGATACGCAGTATTTT. Translated: CASTPGRWGRAADTQYF.

The chain combines TRBV18 with TRBJ2-3; 8 nucleotides agree with TRBD2. Trimming cost V 3 bases and J 0 bases; bases outside gene matches: 2. Looked up from germline, CDR1 is KGHSH and CDR2 is LQKENI. This CDR3 comprises 15 residues. DNA for the CDR3: TGTGCCAGCTCACCTAGCGGGGCCAGCACAGATACGCAGTATTTT. Its translation is CASSPSGASTDTQYF.

In its sample, this clonotype was seen many times. The V gene is TRBV25-1, the J gene TRBJ2-1, with no clear D. Trimming cost V 3 bases and J 4 bases, with 7 bases left between them. Germline V CDR1 and CDR2: MGHDK, SYGVNS. The CDR3 length is 13 residues. The CDR3, as DNA: TGTGCCAGCAGTGACGCCGGGTACAATGAGCAGTTCTTC. It specifies CASSDAGYNEQFF.